This TCR beta chain appears in the sequencing data of a study of OX40 agonist ivuxolimab in advanced cancers. The table came from immunoSEQ multiplex PCR; TCRdb's copy has only in-frame clones and leaves some out. The repertoire holds tens of thousands of clones, with around 84% as singletons. This CDR3 is built from 14 residues. Unmatched junction bases numbered 7, after V lost 3 bases and J lost 8 bases. Germline V gene data show CDR1 as SGHTA and CDR2 as FQGNSA. V gene TRBV7-2 combines with J gene TRBJ1-2; 9 bases are shared with TRBD1. The sample in question was CD4+ or CD8+ T cells sorted from blood, obtained in a trial of the OX40 agonist ivuxolimab. This TCR was sampled from an adult with an advanced solid tumor such as melanoma, head and neck, liver or kidney cancer. CDR3 in amino acids: CASSFGDRARGYTF. The CDR3, as DNA: TGTGCCAGCAGCTTCGGGGACAGGGCCCGCGGCTACACCTTC.